The entry below gives a single TCR beta chain sequence along with its context. Its antigen has not been determined. Base-call qualities are not available, and no considerably larger clone is one nucleotide away. Library generation was performed with the immunoSEQ multiplex PCR assay. For the multiplex PCR, a mixture combining 60 forward primers for TCR Vbeta segments and 13 reverse primers for TCR Jbeta segments was used. The CDR3 region of rearranged TCR beta genes was amplified from genomic DNA by a multiplex PCR assay. Amplified TCR beta libraries were sequenced as 87-base-pair reads on the Illumina HiSeq System. The authors processed their data as follows. Across the roughly 640 repertoires, a later analysis counted roughly 84 million unique TCR beta chains, roughly 11 million of which were shared by at least two donors. A nearest-neighbor algorithm error-corrected the raw reads and collapsed the reads into unique sequences, merging closely related sequences to remove PCR and sequencing errors. Alignment of CDR3 sequences to IMGT reference sequences was used to assign V, D and J gene segments. Each retained sequence needed at least a six-nucleotide match to both a V gene segment and a J gene segment. A rearrangement counted as productive if the CDR3 had no stop codons and remained in frame with V and J, and every other rearrangement counted as non-productive. CDR3 was defined by IMGT convention, running from the second conserved V-encoded cysteine to the conserved J-encoded phenylalanine. The earlier analysis of some 580 of the donors excluded any sequence lacking an unambiguous match to a single V gene segment. In an earlier analysis of 587 of the donors, V segments were called functional above 56.7% productive rearrangements and were called segregating when the between-donor standard deviation exceeded 5%. A statistical classification framework was built to diagnose cytomegalovirus status from the catalog of TCR beta chain sequences. In a later analysis, TCR nucleotide sequences were compared against IMGT/GENE-DB human TR gene sequences so that V and J genes could be assigned. The TCRdist pipeline was used in a later analysis to assign CDR3 sequences and most-parsimonious VDJ recombination scenarios. In a later analysis, every TCR beta chain was defined by the combination of its CDR3 amino acid sequence and its V-gene family, and reads without a unique V-gene family were dropped. To address suspected cross-contamination and a sequencing artifact, a later analysis removed 550 to 750 highly shared, low-generation-probability nucleotide sequences. A later analysis calculated a clonal expansion index for each public chain from normalized within-repertoire ranks of inferred template counts. In a later analysis, generation probabilities were computed with a VDJ recombination model fitted to out-of-frame rearrangements, and the resulting probabilities were checked against IGoR. Hypergeometric tests were used in a later analysis to score TCR-TCR, TCR-HLA and TCR-CMV co-occurrence, with a repertoire-size bias correction applied to the TCR pairs. False discovery rates were estimated in a later analysis by permuting HLA or CMV assignments 20 times. A later analysis grouped co-occurring TCRs with DBSCAN, adding TCRdist sequence similarity when clustering within HLA-allele-positive subsets. Co-occurrence clustering excluded repertoires with fewer than 30,000 or more than 120,000 public chains, plus five with anomalous nucleotide sharing. TCRdb carries this immuneACCESS record with in-frame sequences only. Its versions omit some clonotypes, under half of them owing to an unresolved V gene in the studies checked, with the rest unexplained. The V and J calls and clone size are taken from that table; D and trimming were inferred from the DNA. In this sample the table shows roughly 100,000 clones, approximately 82% of which occur a single time. The ten largest clones take up 3% to 4% of the sample.

This specimen comes from a study of cytomegalovirus exposure and HLA in healthy donors (dated by TCRdb to about 2017). With respect to the entire study: An earlier analysis of some 600 of the donors reported around 280 Gb of sequence data and 100 million to 120 million unique TCR beta sequences obtained from approximately 180 million T cells. Approximately 300 gigabases of sequencing data and approximately 93 million unique TCR sequences were included in an early release covering around 600 HLA-typed donors. The study was designed to test whether signatures of past pathogen exposure could be identified by cataloging public T cell receptors. The genetic ancestry cluster associated with self-reported Caucasian donors included roughly 84% of the 398 genotyped donors. Rather than drawing on any new phenotypic data, the later analysis identified candidate immune exposures from TCR beta sequences and the way those sequences occurred across donors. HLA typing included class I and class II loci at four-digit resolution. Among roughly 400 genotyped donors of the cohort, an average of roughly 230,000 unique TCR beta nucleotide sequences was sequenced per donor, of which about 18% were non-productive. To predict cytomegalovirus infection status, the study brought together high-throughput TCR immunosequencing, statistical association of individual TCRs with disease status, and machine learning. An earlier analysis of 587 of the donors used high-throughput TCR beta sequencing to judge whether each TCR beta V gene segment behaved as functional or pseudogenic. A separate validation cohort of more than 100 different subjects was used in addition to the 666-subject first cohort. Genome-wide SNP genotypes for about three fifths of the roughly 670 donors were used in a later genetic analysis, which treated that subset as a discovery cohort. The number of typed donors differed by locus: about 620-640 for A, B, C, DRB1 and DQB1; some 500 for DQA1; some 590 for DPA1; and 450 to 480 for DPB1. Every discovery cohort repertoire had been produced on one sequencing platform. The study profiled the T cell repertoires of under 850 subjects by immunosequencing and related them to cytomegalovirus serostatus. Roughly 5 DR-DQ haplotypes were handled as single units for association and clustering because linkage in the cohort was strong. A later analysis re-examined previously published TCR beta repertoires from more than 650 donors and added high-resolution HLA genotyping to investigate patterns of TCR occurrence. Alongside the repertoire data, information on donor age, sex, ethnicity and CMV serostatus was compiled.

The cohort comprised more than 550 healthy bone marrow donors. All cohort members were sampled while nominally healthy, although unrecorded immune exposures were likely present. The donor was CMV seropositive and belonged to the group of a few hundred seropositive cohort members. Each donor provided a peripheral blood sample, and peripheral blood mononuclear cells were used for TCR beta sequencing. The Qiagen DNeasy Blood Extraction Kit was used to extract genomic DNA from the blood cell samples. What the authors observed across the whole study: In a later analysis, most CMV-associated TCR beta chains were found to appear HLA-restricted, with HLA associations seemingly driven largely by CMV exposure. Assigning TCR associations to individual alleles was difficult when HLA alleles, especially DR and DQ, strongly co-occurred. According to the authors, the approach could potentially be generalized to other disease states and immunological phenotypes. Because counts were too low, roughly 17 rarely observed V segments, including chromosome 9 orphons, were left out of the earlier analysis of 587 of the donors. In vitro tests confirmed that a few of the cytomegalovirus-associated TCR beta chains recognize cytomegalovirus antigens. A group of highly shared sequence variants was considered likely to be a technical artifact of the sequencing pipeline. The study listed 150 to 200 TCR beta chains as associated with cytomegalovirus. In a later analysis, some 17,000 TCR beta sequences were associated with specific HLA alleles at a false discovery rate of 0.05. Because HLA typing was unavailable for some donors at each locus, only the typed subset was used in association tests. While some public TCRs were present in many individuals, most TCR sequences turned up only very rarely across donors. A later analysis found that TCR association rates varied across HLA loci, with DRB1 alleles showing the most associated TCRs and HLA-C alleles the fewest. Linkage disequilibrium might explain the correlated functional status among segregating V segments, but an unknown experimental factor could not be ruled out. Roughly uniform sequencing depth across donors was assumed in presence/absence analyses, although this assumption may not hold. In both the original and validation cohorts, the classifier was reported to diagnose cytomegalovirus status with high specificity and sensitivity. A further reported finding was that TCR beta sequences accurately predicted the HLA-A and HLA-B alleles for most subjects in the first cohort. An association between a missense DCLRE1C variant and V-gene and J-gene trimming of TCR beta chains was found in a later genetic analysis and replicated in an independent cohort. In an earlier analysis of around 500 of the donors, most TCR beta V segments appeared in productive rearrangements about 87% or about 30% of the time, broadly matching IMGT annotations. CMV serostatus was the only immune exposure information available for the cohort. In a later analysis, HLA-associated TCR beta chains were found to be more clonally expanded and to have lower generation probabilities than equally common non-associated chains. The 87-base-pair reads could not distinguish some IMGT-functional V segments, including TRBV6-2 and TRBV6-3, so those segments were excluded. Several of the top co-occurrence clusters appeared to be linked to parvovirus B19, influenza, CMV and Epstein-Barr virus, according to a later analysis. Compared with the 666-donor mean, donors in an Asian-associated ancestry cluster had fewer N-insertions in productive TCRs, according to a later genetic analysis. In this cohort, only TCR beta chains were sequenced, and detectable features were limited by the absence of alpha or paired-chain data.

Sequences SGHKS (CDR1) and YYEKEE (CDR2) are obtained from the germline V gene (reference sequence). The CDR3, from cysteine to phenylalanine, totals 13 residues. CDR3 DNA is the only sequence kept; it has 39 bases, read in frame from the first base. V is clipped by 1 base and J by 6 bases, and the sequence between their germline boundaries is 10 bases long. The clonotype comes from a female donor in good health and CMV-seropositive. Sequencing was performed on PBMCs. The sequence joins TRBV5-5 to TRBJ1-2, with TRBD1 perhaps the D gene, on 5 matching bases. The CDR3: CASSLPGDDGYTF. The nucleotide sequence reads as follows: TGTGCCAGCAGCTTGCCGGGGGACGATGGCTACACCTTC.